This TCR beta chain was recovered during a study of blood T cell repertoires in COVID-19. At the level of the study: T cells, B-cell-depleted T cells, or PBMCs provided the cDNA or gDNA that served as material.

This CDR3 has 13 amino acids. Trimming removed 9 bases from V and 2 bases from J; junction bases left unmatched: 5. Germline values: CDR1 SGHDN, CDR2 FVKESK. Assay used: immunoSEQ multiplex PCR; TCRdb lists only in-frame clones, some missing. The table has tens of thousands of clones, 88% seen once. The sequencing input was peripheral blood. The TCR originated in a human donor in a cohort sampled during active COVID-19. The chain carries TRBV14 and TRBJ1-2; 8 nucleotides align to TRBD1. The CDR3 sequence is CASSRQGNYGYTF. The DNA of the CDR3 is TGTGCCAGTTCCAGACAGGGGAACTATGGCTACACCTTC.